This entry lists 9 T cell receptor beta chains sequenced from one sample in a study of regulatory T cells in long-lasting Graves disease. With iRepertoire HTBI primers and Arm-PCR of CDR3 regions, TCR beta libraries were built. From the multiplex PCR reads, TCRdb called clonotypes with MiXCR, one entry per CDR3 protein. The repertoire holds fewer than 550,000 distinct CDR3 sequences, with 15% to 20% as singletons. Noted time point: newly diagnosed GD, antithyroid drugs for less than 3 months. Extracted RNA from PBMCs served as the source of the TCR library. These sequences were also reported in another study, on T cells in Graves' hyperthyroidism and ophthalmopathy.

The sequences come from peripheral blood mononuclear cells (PBMCs), collected at new diagnosis, from a patient treated with antithyroid drugs. All receptors come from a woman aged 40-65 years with Graves disease.

On this clonotype: A much larger clone differs from this one at a single base, so this may be a read error. The chain links TRBV6-2 or TRBV6-3 to TRBJ1-1, with D tentatively TRBD1 (5 bases). Germline CDR1 MNHEY, CDR2 SVGEGT. The CDR3 has 16 residues. CDR3 in amino acids: CASSYLPGGSNTGAFF. The CDR3 DNA sequence: TGTGCCAGCAGTTACTTGCCCGGGGGGTCGAACACTGGAGCTTTCTTT.

The rearrangement joins TRBV4-1 to TRBJ1-2; a possible D gene is TRBD1 (5 bases). CDR1 and CDR2 from the germline V gene are MGHRA and YSYEKL. V lost 3 bases to trimming and J lost 3 bases, with 11 bases between them. CDR3 length equals 14 residues. The CDR3 DNA reads TGCGCCAGCAGCCAGGATCAGGGACACTATGGCTACACCTTC. Translation: CASSQDQGHYGYTF.

This clonotype has a handful of counts. The V gene is TRBV27, the J gene TRBJ2-2; TRBD2 agrees at 8 bases. With V trimmed by 3 bases and J by 1 base, 7 bases remained unmatched. This CDR3 comprises 17 residues. Germline CDR1 reads MNHEY; CDR2 reads SMNVEV (reference sequence). CDR3 bases: TGTGCCAGCAGTTTCCGGGGAAGCGGGGGGAACACCGGGGAGCTGTTTTTT. This sequence encodes CASSFRGSGGNTGELFF.

A note on this clonotype: This CDR3 is missing its conserved last phenylalanine or tryptophan, likely due to a read error. The gene calls are TRBV7-3 and TRBJ1-2; 7 nucleotides align to TRBD1. The CDR3 has 14 residues. The trim removed 5 bases at V and 4 bases at J, leaving 7 bases unmatched. The V gene's germline CDR1 is SGHTA and CDR2 FQGTGA. CDR3 bases: TGTGCCAGCAGCCCTACAGGGGAAGGCTATGGCTACACCCTC. Encoded protein: CASSPTGEGYGYTL.

This clonotype was counted at least ten times. The chain employs TRBV12-3 or TRBV12-4 and TRBJ2-2, with TRBD1 matching 7 bases. The CDR3 consists of 14 residues. J lost 3 bases, V lost 6 bases, and 4 bases had no gene match. Written as DNA, the CDR3 is TGTGCCAGCAGCCAAGACAGGGACACCGGGGAGCTGTTTTTT. Translating gives CASSQDRDTGELFF.

This clonotype was seen repeatedly, ten times or more. The rearrangement uses TRBV28 and TRBJ1-5; D is ambiguous. Germline CDR1 and CDR2: MDHEN and SYDVKM. Trimming took off 4 bases at V and 1 base at J, with 11 bases between the two ends. The length of the CDR3 is 15 residues. The CDR3 DNA reads as TGTGCCAGCAGTTCCCGACTAGGGAGCAATCAGCCCCAGCATTTT. This codes for CASSSRLGSNQPQHF.

Here the CDR3 DNA reads TGTGCCTGGAGTGTATATCCCTACGAGCAGTACTTC. Encoded protein: CAWSVYPYEQYF. The J gene is TRBJ2-7, the V gene TRBV30, with D unresolved. Trimming pared 0 bases from V and 2 bases from J, leaving 5 bases between. CDR1 is GTSNPN, CDR2 SVGIG, per germline (reference sequence). This CDR3 spans 12 amino acids.

In this sample, this clonotype turned up many times. The V and J genes are TRBV7-6 and TRBJ2-5; a weak D match, TRBD2 (6 bases). Germline V lookup: CDR1 SGHVS, CDR2 FNYEAQ. The CDR3 runs to 14 residues. Trimming shortened V by 0 bases and J by 5 bases, and 10 bases separated the two germline ends. CDR3 nucleotides: TGTGCCAGCAGCTTAGCGGACTACCGCGAGACCCAGTACTTC. Translated, it gives CASSLADYRETQYF.

This clonotype has at least ten counts. The CDR3 is CASSSDRGVNYGYTF. The CDR3 DNA follows: TGTGCCAGCAGCTCAGACAGGGGGGTTAACTATGGCTACACCTTC. The chain uses TRBV5-6 and TRBJ1-2, with 9 bases aligning to TRBD1. This CDR3 has 15 residues. Germline V gene lookup returns CDR1 SGHDT and CDR2 YYEEEE. V shed 3 bases, J shed 1 base, and the junction held 4 bases outside the gene matches. Full variable domain (remainder filled in from reference TRBV5-6 and TRBJ1-2): DAGVTQSPTHLIKTRGQQVTLRCSPKSGHDTVSWYQQALGQGPQFIFQYYEEEERQRGNFPDRFSGHQFPNYSSELNVNALLLGDSALYLCASSSDRGVNYGYTFGSGTRLTVV.